Following are 19 T cell receptor beta chains from one sample sequenced in a study of blood T cell repertoires in COVID-19. TCRdb's copy holds only in-frame clones and misses some; the assay was immunoSEQ multiplex PCR. The sample has 51,000 or so clones, about four fifths seen once. The material sequenced was peripheral blood. The receptors here all came from a man between 65 and 85 years old with active COVID-19.

The rearrangement uses TRBV3-1 (or the pseudogene TRBV3-2) and TRBJ1-6, with D unclear. The germline gives CDR1 LGHDT, CDR2 YNNKEL (reference sequence). Deletions cut 4 bases from V and 7 bases from J, with 8 bases between. CDR3 size: 13 residues. This CDR3 reads CASSLVQNSPLHF. CDR3 in DNA: TGTGCCAGCAGCCTAGTTCAAAATTCACCCCTCCACTTT.

With regard to this clone: The junction shows a germline mismatch at one end, possibly a read error. The chain couples TRBV6-1 to TRBJ1-4; possibly TRBD1 for D (6 bases). The germline V gene has CDR1 MNHNS and CDR2 SASEGT. CDR3 size: 11 residues. This CDR3 is CASSERDRPHF. The DNA of the CDR3 is TGTGCCAGCAGTGAGAGAGACAGGCCACATTTT.

The chain employs TRBV18 and TRBJ1-3; 11 bases map to TRBD1. The junction had 2 bases not matched to a gene; V was cut back by 0 bases and J by 1 base. Per the germline V gene, CDR1 is KGHSH and CDR2 is LQKENI. CDR3 length: 17 amino acids. CDR3 residues: CASSPPGQGGSGNTIYF. The DNA for the CDR3 is TGTGCCAGCTCACCACCGGGACAGGGGGGTTCTGGAAACACCATATATTTT. The full variable domain, with the rest looked up from reference TRBV18 and TRBJ1-3, is NAGVMQNPRHLVRRRGQEARLRCSPMKGHSHVYWYRQLPEEGLKFMVYLQKENIIDESGMPKERFSAEFPKEGPSILRIQQVVRGDSAAYFCASSPPGQGGSGNTIYFGEGSWLTVV.

V gene TRBV6-1 combines with J gene TRBJ1-1, with D unclear. The CDR3 totals 12 residues. Germline V gene sequence: CDR1 MNHNS, CDR2 SASEGT. The V end lost 1 base, the J end lost 9 bases, and 9 bases lay between the germline ends. Here the CDR3 reads CASSEERSQAFF. CDR3 nucleotide sequence: TGTGCCAGCAGTGAAGAGAGATCTCAAGCTTTCTTT.

This clone was seen once. V gene TRBV10-3 combines with J gene TRBJ2-7; no clear D. This CDR3 comprises 11 residues. Germline assignment: CDR1 ENHRY and CDR2 SYGVKD. V lost 5 bases to trimming and J lost 4 bases, with 6 bases between them. Here the CDR3 DNA reads TGTGCCATCAGTCCGGGTTACGAGCAGTACTTC. Its translation: CAISPGYEQYF.

Only one count was recorded for this clone. The chain is built from TRBV9 and TRBJ2-1; D might be TRBD1 (6 bases). Germline assignment: CDR1 SGDLS and CDR2 YYNGEE. V lost 0 bases to trimming and J lost 8 bases, with 15 bases between them. CDR3 length equals 15 residues. CDR3 DNA: TGTGCCAGCAGCGTAGTTAGTACAGGGCTCCATGAGCAGTTCTTC. Translated, it gives CASSVVSTGLHEQFF.

J is TRBJ2-7 and V is TRBV18; 14 positions match TRBD2. The CDR3 has 17 amino acids. Germline CDR1 and CDR2: KGHSH and LQKENI. The junction had 12 bases not matched to a gene; V was cut back by 0 bases and J by 11 bases. CDR3 residues: CASSPPGLAGGQVQKYF. CDR3 in DNA: TGTGCCAGCTCACCACCAGGACTAGCGGGGGGACAAGTACAGAAGTACTTC.

CDR3 in amino acids: CASRNAHSYGNYGYTF. The CDR3 DNA is TGTGCCAGCAGAAACGCCCACTCCTACGGGAACTATGGCTACACCTTC. J is TRBJ1-2 and V is TRBV7-7; the D is unclear. The CDR3 sequence is 16 residues long. The germline V and J ends were trimmed by 6 bases and 2 bases, with 19 bases remaining between them. CDR1 and CDR2 from the germline V gene are SSHAT and FNYEAQ (reference sequence).

This rearrangement joins TRBV14 to TRBJ1-2, with TRBD1 matching 11 bases. The germline V gene has CDR1 SGHDN and CDR2 FVKESK. This CDR3 has 15 amino acids. V lost 4 bases and J lost 4; bases outside the gene matches: 5. This CDR3 reads CASSRGQGALYGYTF. The DNA of the CDR3 is TGTGCCAGCAGCCGCGGACAGGGGGCCCTCTATGGCTACACCTTC.

The gene calls are TRBV7-2 and TRBJ2-3, with D hard to call. Trimming left V 3 bases short and J 3 bases short, with 13 bases between. The CDR3 runs 15 residues. CDR1 and CDR2 from the germline V gene are SGHTA and FQGNSA. The CDR3 DNA follows: TGTGCCAGCAGCTTCACGGATTCCAGGACAGATACGCAGTATTTT. This gives the protein CASSFTDSRTDTQYF.

The V gene is TRBV6-5, the J gene TRBJ2-3, with D possibly being TRBD1 (5 bases). The V end was cut by 0 bases, the J end by 8 bases, with 9 bases between. Germline CDR1 is MNHEY and CDR2 is SVGAGI. The CDR3 totals 13 residues. The chain's CDR3 is CASSYSLGATQYF. The DNA of the CDR3 is TGTGCCAGCAGTTACTCGTTAGGGGCTACGCAGTATTTT.

V and J are TRBV7-9 and TRBJ2-3; 10 nucleotides match TRBD1. V lost 4 bases to trimming and J lost 4 bases; unmatched junction nucleotides: 8. The CDR3 runs 16 residues. CDR1 and CDR2 from the germline V gene are SEHNR and FQNEAQ (reference sequence). Here the CDR3 DNA reads TGTGCCAGCAGCTACAATACCGGGACAGGGGCAGATACGCAGTATTTT. Amino acids: CASSYNTGTGADTQYF. The full variable domain, with the rest looked up from reference TRBV7-9 and TRBJ2-3, is DTGVSQNPRHKITKRGQNVTFRCDPISEHNRLYWYRQTLGQGPEFLTYFQNEAQLEKSRLLSDRFSAERPKGSFSTLEIQRTEQGDSAMYLCASSYNTGTGADTQYFGPGTRLTVL.

This clone was seen a handful of times. The gene calls are TRBV25-1 and TRBJ2-1; D is perhaps TRBD1 (5 bases). CDR3 length: 13 amino acids. CDR1 is MGHDK and CDR2 is SYGVNS in the germline V gene. Trimming left V 4 bases short and J 4 bases short, with 8 bases between. The CDR3 nucleotides read TGTGCCAGCAGTGCGACAGATTACAATGAGCAGTTCTTC. This translates into CASSATDYNEQFF.

The chain joins TRBV5-1 to TRBJ1-2; no firm D call. The CDR3 covers 16 residues. Trimming left V 0 bases short and J 3 bases short, with 15 bases between. Germline loops: CDR1 SGHRS, CDR2 YFSETQ. The CDR3 is CASSLALLALDYGYTF. Here the CDR3 DNA reads TGCGCCAGCAGCTTGGCTCTGCTGGCCCTAGACTATGGCTACACCTTC.

The gene calls are TRBV6-5 and TRBJ1-5, with D possibly TRBD1 on 5 matching bases. Trimming removed 6 bases from V and 2 bases from J, with 14 bases in between. This CDR3 contains 15 residues. Germline V gives CDR1 MNHEY, CDR2 SVGAGI. The CDR3 DNA follows: TGTGCCAGCAGATTGTCCTCGGGGGGCAATCAGCCCCAGCATTTT. Protein product: CASRLSSGGNQPQHF.

V and J are TRBV4-3 and TRBJ1-2, with a tentative D call TRBD1 (5 bases). The CDR3 covers 16 residues. The germline gives CDR1 LGHNA, CDR2 YSLEER. The ends were cut back, 0 bases at V and 3 bases at J, with 14 bases in the middle. The CDR3, as DNA: TGCGCCAGCAGCCAAGATCCGCAGCCAGGGTACTATGGCTACACCTTC. Protein: CASSQDPQPGYYGYTF.

The V and J genes are TRBV9 and TRBJ2-3; a weak D match, TRBD2 (5 bases). Germline assignment: CDR1 SGDLS and CDR2 YYNGEE. The V end was cut by 4 bases, the J end by 4 bases, with 10 bases between. The CDR3 has 13 amino acids. The CDR3 spells CASSPGGPDTQYF. DNA for the CDR3: TGTGCCAGCAGCCCCGGAGGACCAGATACGCAGTATTTT. The whole variable domain, filled in from reference TRBV9 and TRBJ2-3, reads DSGVTQTPKHLITATGQRVTLRCSPRSGDLSVYWYQQSLDQGLQFLIQYYNGEERAKGNILERFSAQQFPDLHSELNLSSLELGDSALYFCASSPGGPDTQYFGPGTRLTVL.

The V gene is TRBV9, the J gene TRBJ1-1, with 7 bases aligning to TRBD1. The trim removed 0 bases at V and 6 bases at J, leaving 8 bases unmatched. The germline V gene encodes CDR1 SGDLS and CDR2 YYNGEE. The CDR3 runs 15 residues. The CDR3 DNA is TGTGCCAGCAGCGTAGGGTCAGACAGGGCCTCTGAAGCTTTCTTT. This gives the protein CASSVGSDRASEAFF.

V gene TRBV7-2 combines with J gene TRBJ2-7, with TRBD2 as a possible D gene (6 bases). Trimming removed 0 bases from V and 5 bases from J, with 17 bases in between. This CDR3 has 16 amino acids. The germline V gene has CDR1 SGHTA and CDR2 FQGNSA. This chain's CDR3 is CASSLANIGGFNEQYF. Written as DNA, the CDR3 is TGTGCCAGCAGCTTAGCGAATATCGGGGGTTTCAACGAGCAGTACTTC.